This record looks at one T cell receptor beta chain sequence and its context. The target antigen is unknown. These data come from a study of Graves' ophthalmopathy and Graves' hyperthyroidism. General study findings and limits: Blood also held most thyroid clonotypes expanded above 0.001 frequency.

Orbital computed tomography and thyroid ultrasound, along with TRAb, serum thyroxine and clinical symptoms, underpinned diagnosis. Amplification of the TCR beta CDR3 regions used RNA transcripts (as template). Second-round multiplex PCR followed a first-round RT-PCR using HTBI primers. TCRdb recomputed calls from the multiplex PCR reads with MiXCR, one row per CDR3 protein. The data show 200,000 to 250,000 distinct CDR3 sequences, around 28% seen once. This sequence originates from a man aged 50-60 years with Graves' ophthalmopathy. Sequencing was carried out using peripheral blood.

CDR3 sequence (DNA): TGTGCCAGCCGGCTGGGAAATAGCAATCAGCCCCAGCATTTT. Residues: CASRLGNSNQPQHF. The V call is TRBV5-8, the J call TRBJ1-5; D is uncertain. V was cut by 7 bases and J by 0 bases, with 11 bases left in between. The germline CDR1 and CDR2 sequences are SGHTS and YDEGEE. CDR3 length equals 14 residues. The whole variable domain, filled in from reference TRBV5-8 and TRBJ1-5, reads EAGVTQSPTHLIKTRGQQATLRCSPISGHTSVYWYQQALGLGLQFLLWYDEGEERNRGNFPPRFSGRQFPNYSSELNVNALELEDSALYLCASRLGNSNQPQHFGDGTRLSIL.